Shown below are 18 T cell receptor beta chains from a single sample sequenced in a study of blood T cell repertoires in COVID-19. Clones were read by immunoSEQ multiplex PCR, and TCRdb kept only the in-frame ones, dropping some. This table has about 150,000 clones, 80% to 90% appearing once. Specimen: peripheral blood. The receptors here all came from a woman between 50 and 59 years old with acute or convalescent COVID-19.

This clone was detected once. V and J are TRBV3-1 (or the pseudogene TRBV3-2) and TRBJ1-6; a weak D match, TRBD1 (5 bases). This CDR3 spans 16 amino acids. Germline CDR1 reads LGHDT; CDR2 reads YNNKEL (reference sequence). With 3 bases removed from V and 4 bases from J, the gap between germline ends came to 13 bases. This CDR3 is CASSQGGRTYNSPLHF. For the CDR3, the DNA is TGTGCCAGCAGCCAGGGCGGACGGACATATAATTCACCCCTCCACTTT.

This clone was detected only a few times. The rearrangement joins TRBV19 to TRBJ1-5, with D unclear. The length of the CDR3 is 15 residues. Germline V CDR1 and CDR2: LNHDA, SQIVND (reference sequence). The germline V and J ends were trimmed by 2 bases and 0 bases, with 8 bases remaining between them. The CDR3 DNA sequence: TGTGCCAGTAGTATACGGGATTTTAGCAATCAGCCCCAGCATTTT. Translating it yields CASSIRDFSNQPQHF.

This chain joins TRBV4-1 and TRBJ1-5; D call uncertain. Trimming shortened V by 1 base and J by 6 bases, and 10 bases separated the two germline ends. Germline-derived CDR1 and CDR2 are MGHRA and YSYEKL. This CDR3 region has 14 residues. The CDR3 nucleotides are TGCGCCAGCAGCCAAGTGCAGGCCGGTCAGCCCCAGCATTTT. Translating it yields CASSQVQAGQPQHF.

The V gene is TRBV6-6, the J gene TRBJ2-3; 9 bases line up with TRBD1. Germline V lookup: CDR1 MNHNY, CDR2 SVGAGI (reference sequence). V shed 5 bases, J shed 2 bases, and the junction held 5 bases outside the gene matches. This CDR3 is 15 amino acids long. The CDR3 loop reads CASSVGTGPTDTQYF. Written as DNA, the CDR3 is TGTGCCAGCAGTGTGGGGACAGGGCCCACAGATACGCAGTATTTT.

The J gene is TRBJ2-2, the V gene TRBV7-3; 10 bases align to TRBD2. The germline V gene encodes CDR1 SGHTA and CDR2 FQGTGA. Trimming took 8 bases from V and 4 from J; bases not matched to a gene: 4. The CDR3 extends over 14 amino acids. CDR3 sequence reads: CASRLAGGTGELFF. The CDR3 DNA reads as TGTGCCAGCCGGTTAGCGGGGGGCACCGGGGAGCTGTTTTTT.

This clone was counted a single time. CDR3 in DNA: TGTGCCACCAGTGATTTGGGGAGCACTGAAGCTTTCTTT. Residues: CATSDLGSTEAFF. The genes are TRBV24-1 and TRBJ1-1; no firm D call. Germline V CDR1 and CDR2: KGHDR, SFDVKD. The CDR3 covers 13 residues. Between the trimmed V and J ends, which lost 0 bases and 4 bases, there was a span of 5 bases.

V and J are TRBV11-1 and TRBJ2-7; 7 bases fit TRBD1. After removal of 5 bases from V and 2 bases from J, the junction contained 9 bases not matched to a gene. Germline V lookup: CDR1 SGHAT, CDR2 FQDESV (reference sequence). The CDR3 runs to 15 residues. The CDR3, as DNA: TGTGCCAGCAGCCCGCGAGTTCAGGGGGCCTACGAGCAGTACTTC. This encodes CASSPRVQGAYEQYF.

The gene calls are TRBV2 and TRBJ1-6, with D possibly matching TRBD1 (5 bases). In germline, CDR1 is SNHLY, CDR2 FYNNEI. This CDR3 has 13 amino acids. Trimming left V 1 base short and J 10 bases short, with 8 bases between. This CDR3 is CASSEEGRSPLHF. The CDR3 region has the DNA TGTGCCAGCAGTGAAGAGGGGAGGTCACCCCTCCACTTT.

The rearrangement links TRBV9 to TRBJ2-1, with 13 bases aligning to TRBD2. Trimming removed 2 bases from V and 5 bases from J; junction bases left unmatched: 4. The CDR3 is made up of 16 amino acids. Per the germline V gene, CDR1 is SGDLS and CDR2 is YYNGEE. As DNA, the CDR3 is TGTGCCAGCAGCGTCCTCGGACTAGCGGGGGACAATGAGCAGTTCTTC. This sequence encodes CASSVLGLAGDNEQFF. Together with reference TRBV9 and TRBJ2-1, the CDR3 gives the full variable domain: DSGVTQTPKHLITATGQRVTLRCSPRSGDLSVYWYQQSLDQGLQFLIQYYNGEERAKGNILERFSAQQFPDLHSELNLSSLELGDSALYFCASSVLGLAGDNEQFFGPGTRLTVL.

This clone was seen once. V and J are TRBV19 and TRBJ2-2; 8 bases are shared with TRBD2. Germline-derived CDR1 and CDR2 are LNHDA and SQIVND (reference sequence). After removal of 1 base from V and 4 bases from J, the junction contained 5 bases not matched to a gene. This CDR3 region has 16 residues. This CDR3 is CASSIGPRGGTGELFF. CDR3 coding DNA: TGTGCCAGTAGTATAGGGCCCCGGGGGGGCACCGGGGAGCTGTTTTTT.

This clone was seen only a few times. CDR3 bases: TGTGCCAGCAGCCCAGGGGATCGGTACACTGAAGCTTTCTTT. Encoded protein: CASSPGDRYTEAFF. V is TRBV28 and J is TRBJ1-1; TRBD1 might be the D (6 bases). CDR1 MDHEN and CDR2 SYDVKM come from the germline V gene. Trimming took off 6 bases at V and 3 bases at J, with 14 bases between the two ends. This CDR3 contains 14 residues. The full variable domain, completed using reference TRBV28 and TRBJ1-1, is DVKVTQSSRYLVKRTGEKVFLECVQDMDHENMFWYRQDPGLGLRLIYFSYDVKMKEKGDIPEGYSVSREKKERFSLILESASTNQTSMYLCASSPGDRYTEAFFGQGTRLTVV.

The V and J genes are TRBV7-9 and TRBJ2-2; a weak D match, TRBD1 (6 bases). This CDR3 is 14 amino acids long. Germline CDR1 SEHNR, CDR2 FQNEAQ (reference sequence). Trimming shortened V by 7 bases and J by 1 base, and 10 bases separated the two germline ends. DNA for the CDR3: TGTGCCAGCAAAGTGGGACAGAACACCGGGGAGCTGTTTTTT. It translates to CASKVGQNTGELFF.

V is TRBV14 and J is TRBJ2-7; D uncertain. The CDR3 extends over 15 amino acids. Germline loops: CDR1 SGHDN, CDR2 FVKESK. The V gene lost 2 bases and the J gene lost 2 bases, with 13 bases spanning the gap. This CDR3 is CASSQIYSPAYEQYF. The CDR3 DNA is TGTGCCAGCAGCCAAATCTACTCACCCGCCTACGAGCAGTACTTC.

V and J are TRBV12-3 or TRBV12-4 and TRBJ1-2, with 7 bases fitting TRBD1. Trimming removed 7 bases from V and 4 bases from J; junction bases left unmatched: 6. The CDR3 spans 13 residues. CDR3 amino acids: CASNVDRSYGYTF. The DNA of the CDR3 is TGTGCCAGCAACGTGGACAGGTCCTATGGCTACACCTTC.

The chain is built from TRBV27 and TRBJ1-1; D is ambiguous. Germline V gene data show CDR1 as MNHEY and CDR2 as SMNVEV (reference sequence). There are 13 residues in the CDR3. V lost 5 bases to trimming and J lost 3 bases, with 10 bases between them. The DNA of the CDR3 is TGTGCCAGCAGTCCGGGGTGGGACACTGAAGCTTTCTTT. Translated, it gives CASSPGWDTEAFF.

V and J are TRBV28 and TRBJ2-1, with TRBD2 matching over 7 bases. Germline trimming cut 5 bases from V and 6 bases from J; bases unmatched to any gene: 4. Germline assignment: CDR1 MDHEN and CDR2 SYDVKM. The CDR3 loop spans 13 amino acids. CDR3 bases: TGTGCCAGCAGTCCCTCGGGGGGCAATGAGCAGTTCTTC. Residues: CASSPSGGNEQFF.

V usage is TRBV3-1 (or the pseudogene TRBV3-2) and J usage is TRBJ2-6; no firm D call. This CDR3 is built from 14 residues. In germline, CDR1 is LGHDT, CDR2 YNNKEL (reference sequence). V was pared by 1 base and J by 2 bases, with 3 bases between. As DNA, the CDR3 is TGTGCCAGCAGCCAAGTCGCTGGGGCCAACGTCCTGACTTTC. It yields the protein CASSQVAGANVLTF.

The CDR3 coding sequence is TGTGCCAGCAGCTATAGGGGGAGCGACACCGGGGAGCTGTTTTTT. Its translation: CASSYRGSDTGELFF. V and J are TRBV11-3 and TRBJ2-2; D may be TRBD1 (6 bases). Per the germline V gene, CDR1 is SGHNT and CDR2 is YENEEA. Trimming removed 4 bases from V and 3 bases from J, with 12 bases in between. The length of the CDR3 is 15 residues.